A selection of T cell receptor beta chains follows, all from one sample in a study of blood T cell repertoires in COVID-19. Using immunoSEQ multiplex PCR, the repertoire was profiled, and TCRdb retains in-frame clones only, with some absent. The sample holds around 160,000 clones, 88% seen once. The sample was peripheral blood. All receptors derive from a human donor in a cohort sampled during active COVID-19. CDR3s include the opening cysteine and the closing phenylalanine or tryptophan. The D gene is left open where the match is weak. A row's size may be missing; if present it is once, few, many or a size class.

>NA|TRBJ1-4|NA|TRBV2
CASSEWSRSNEKLFF
TGTGCCAGCAGTGAATGGTCTCGGTCTAATGAAAAACTGTTTTTT
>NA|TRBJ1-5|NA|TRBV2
CASSDRTASNQPQHF
TGTGCCAGCAGTGACCGGACAGCCAGCAATCAGCCCCAGCATTTT
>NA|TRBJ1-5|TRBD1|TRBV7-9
CASSFGTGGTPQHF
TGTGCCAGCAGCTTTGGGACAGGGGGTACGCCCCAGCATTTT
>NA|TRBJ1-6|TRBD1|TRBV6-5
CASSSPGQGTSPLHF
TGTGCCAGCAGTTCGCCGGGACAGGGTACTTCACCCCTCCACTTT
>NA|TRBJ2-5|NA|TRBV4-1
CASSQGGNQETQYF
TGCGCCAGCAGCCAAGGGGGCAACCAAGAGACCCAGTACTTC
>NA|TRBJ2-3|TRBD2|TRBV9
CASSVESGGASDTQYF
TGTGCCAGCAGCGTAGAAAGCGGGGGGGCCTCGGATACGCAGTATTTT
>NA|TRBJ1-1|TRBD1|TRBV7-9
CASSFTGVMNTEAFF
TGTGCCAGCAGCTTTACAGGGGTAATGAACACTGAAGCTTTCTTT
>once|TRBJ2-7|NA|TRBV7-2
CASSLGLPFEQYF
TGTGCCAGCAGCTTGGGACTTCCTTTCGAGCAGTACTTC
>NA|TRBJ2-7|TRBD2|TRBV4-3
CASSPGLANEQYF
TGCGCCAGCAGCCCAGGACTAGCAAACGAGCAGTACTTC
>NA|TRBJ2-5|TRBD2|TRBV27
CASGAGQETQYF
TGTGCCAGTGGAGCGGGGCAAGAGACCCAGTACTTC
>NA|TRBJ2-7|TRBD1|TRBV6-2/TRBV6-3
CASSYRDSSYEQYF
TGTGCCAGCAGTTACCGGGACAGCTCCTACGAGCAGTACTTC
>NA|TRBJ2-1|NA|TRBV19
CASKQGAYNEQFF
TGTGCCAGTAAGCAGGGCGCCTACAATGAGCAGTTCTTC
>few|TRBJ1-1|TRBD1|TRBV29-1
CSVGTGKEKAFF
TGCAGCGTCGGGACAGGGAAGGAGAAAGCTTTCTTT
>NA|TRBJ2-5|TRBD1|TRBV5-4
CASSRDRGQETQYF
TGTGCCAGCAGTAGGGACAGGGGACAAGAGACCCAGTACTTC
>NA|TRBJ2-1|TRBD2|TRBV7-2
CASSLQSGRPSSYNEQFF
TGTGCCAGCAGCTTACAGAGCGGGAGGCCCAGCTCCTACAATGAGCAGTTCTTC
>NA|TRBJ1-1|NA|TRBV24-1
CATAGSGTEAFF
TGTGCCACCGCAGGGTCTGGGACTGAAGCTTTCTTT
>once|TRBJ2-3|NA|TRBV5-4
CASSRSSTDTQYF
TGTGCCAGCAGCCGGAGCTCCACAGATACGCAGTATTTT
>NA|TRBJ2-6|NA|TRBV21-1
CASSNRDRSGSGANVLTF
TGTGCCAGCAGCAATCGGGACAGGTCTGGCTCTGGGGCCAACGTCCTGACTTTC
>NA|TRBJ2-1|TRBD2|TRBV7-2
CASSLLAGTVFNEQFF
TGTGCCAGCAGCTTATTAGCGGGCACTGTCTTCAATGAGCAGTTCTTC
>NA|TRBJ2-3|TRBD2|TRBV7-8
CASSRVSLAGSTDTQYF
TGTGCCAGCAGCCGAGTATCGCTAGCGGGGTCCACAGATACGCAGTATTTT
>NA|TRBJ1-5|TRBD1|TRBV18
CASSPIGQGGFDQPQHF
TGTGCCAGCTCACCAATTGGACAGGGGGGGTTTGATCAGCCCCAGCATTTT
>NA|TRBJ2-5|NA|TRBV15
CATSHRPGGEETQYF
TGTGCCACCAGCCATAGGCCGGGCGGGGAAGAGACCCAGTACTTC
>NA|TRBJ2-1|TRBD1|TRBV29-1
CSVGNRGQYNEQFF
TGCAGCGTCGGAAACAGGGGTCAGTACAATGAGCAGTTCTTC
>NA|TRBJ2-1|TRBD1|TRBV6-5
CASSRIQGADNEQFF
TGTGCCAGCAGTCGCATTCAGGGGGCGGACAATGAGCAGTTCTTC
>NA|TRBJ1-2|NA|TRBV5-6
CASSFGRRNGYTF
TGTGCCAGCAGCTTCGGACGGAGGAATGGCTACACCTTC
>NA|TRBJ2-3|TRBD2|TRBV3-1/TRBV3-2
CASSQYSIAGGHTDTQYF
TGTGCCAGCAGCCAATACTCAATAGCGGGGGGCCACACAGATACGCAGTATTTT
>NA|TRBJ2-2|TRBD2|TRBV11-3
CASSQASGRAVGELFF
TGTGCCAGCAGCCAAGCCAGTGGGAGGGCTGTCGGGGAGCTGTTTTTT
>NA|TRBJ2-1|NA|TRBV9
CASSPRQEPLWNEQFF
TGTGCCAGCAGCCCAAGACAGGAGCCGTTGTGGAATGAGCAGTTCTTC
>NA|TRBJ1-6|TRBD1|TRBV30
CAWDRGRAMSSYNSPLHF
TGTGCCTGGGACAGGGGCCGCGCCATGAGCTCCTATAATTCACCCCTCCACTTT
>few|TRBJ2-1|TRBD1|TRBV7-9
CASSYGQGNGNEQFF
TGTGCCAGCAGCTACGGACAGGGTAATGGCAATGAGCAGTTCTTC
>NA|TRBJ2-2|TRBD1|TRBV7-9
CASSSRRTGRTGELFF
TGTGCCAGCAGCTCACGTCGGACAGGGCGAACCGGGGAGCTGTTTTTT
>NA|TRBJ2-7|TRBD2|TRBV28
CASRAGGLAGSYEQYF
TGTGCCAGCAGGGCCGGGGGCCTAGCGGGATCCTACGAGCAGTACTTC
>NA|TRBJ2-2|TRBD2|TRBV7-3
CASSLGRGGTGELFF
TGTGCCAGCAGCTTAGGTCGCGGGGGCACCGGGGAGCTGTTTTTT
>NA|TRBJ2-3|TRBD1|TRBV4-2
CASSQRWTGATDTQYF
TGTGCCAGCAGCCAACGCTGGACAGGGGCTACAGATACGCAGTATTTT
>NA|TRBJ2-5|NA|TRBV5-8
CASSLATGRETQYF
TGTGCCAGCAGCTTGGCGACAGGGAGGGAGACCCAGTACTTC
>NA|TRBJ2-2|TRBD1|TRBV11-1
CASSRDRSNTGELFF
TGTGCCAGCAGCCGGGACAGATCGAACACCGGGGAGCTGTTTTTT
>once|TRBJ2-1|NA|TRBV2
CASNLQGEVYNEQFF
TGTGCCAGCAATCTACAGGGTGAGGTCTACAATGAGCAGTTCTTC
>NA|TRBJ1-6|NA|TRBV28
CASSPTGPAGNSPLHF
TGTGCCAGCAGCCCAACGGGGCCGGCGGGGAATTCACCCCTCCACTTT
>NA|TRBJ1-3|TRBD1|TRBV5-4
CASSWTGGNTIYF
TGTGCCAGCAGCTGGACAGGGGGAAACACCATATATTTT
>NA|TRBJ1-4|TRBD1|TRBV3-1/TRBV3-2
CASTGLGGEKLFF
TGTGCCAGCACCGGGTTAGGGGGCGAAAAACTGTTTTTT
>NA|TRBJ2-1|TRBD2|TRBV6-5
CASRAVSGSFGEQFF
TGTGCCAGCAGGGCAGTGAGCGGGAGTTTCGGTGAGCAGTTCTTC
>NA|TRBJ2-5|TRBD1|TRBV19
CASSIDRGRIETQYF
TGTGCCAGTAGTATAGACAGGGGGCGCATCGAGACCCAGTACTTC
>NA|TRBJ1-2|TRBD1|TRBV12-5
CASGPYRGVGYGYTF
TGTGCTAGTGGACCGTACAGGGGAGTGGGCTATGGCTACACCTTC
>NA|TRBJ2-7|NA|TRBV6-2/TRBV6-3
CASSYDRDNPYEQYF
TGTGCCAGCAGTTACGACCGGGACAACCCCTACGAGCAGTACTTC
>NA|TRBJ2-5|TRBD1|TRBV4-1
CASSQDIASGYRGETQYF
TGCGCCAGCAGCCAAGACATTGCTAGTGGATACAGGGGCGAGACCCAGTACTTC
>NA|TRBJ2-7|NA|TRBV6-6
CASSYSSGESPYEQYF
TGTGCCAGCAGTTACTCTTCCGGGGAAAGTCCCTACGAGCAGTACTTC
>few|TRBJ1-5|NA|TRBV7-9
CASSLGPPGPVSQHF
TGTGCCAGCAGCTTAGGGCCCCCGGGTCCCGTATCCCAGCATTTT
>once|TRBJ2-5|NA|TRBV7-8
CASSGGRRGETQYF
TGTGCCAGCAGCGGAGGGAGGCGGGGAGAGACCCAGTACTTC
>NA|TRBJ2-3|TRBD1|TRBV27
CASSPQQGTLRDTQYF
TGTGCCAGCAGTCCACAACAGGGGACGCTTCGAGATACGCAGTATTTT
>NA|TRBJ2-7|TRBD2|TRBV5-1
CASSPGLADEQYF
TGCGCCAGCAGCCCAGGACTAGCGGACGAGCAGTACTTC
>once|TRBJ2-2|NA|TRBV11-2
CASSGRLAQPELFF
TGTGCCAGCAGCGGCCGACTCGCCCAGCCGGAGCTGTTTTTT
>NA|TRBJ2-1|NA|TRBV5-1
CASREWGGNEQFF
TGCGCCAGCAGGGAGTGGGGCGGAAATGAGCAGTTCTTC
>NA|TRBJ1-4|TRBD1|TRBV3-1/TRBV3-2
CASSRDRGGEKLFF
TGTGCCAGCAGTCGGGACAGGGGAGGAGAAAAACTGTTTTTT